The 24 T cell receptor beta chains below come from one sample, sequenced in a study of molecular identifiers for immune sequencing clone quantification. TCRdb itself ran the PCR reads through MiXCR, one entry per CDR3 protein. The table shows about 100,000 distinct CDR3 sequences, with 21% occurring only once. The specimen sequenced was naive CD8+ T cells from blood, with Jurkat cell RNA spiked in. Regarding subset: FACS-sorted CD8+CD4-CCR7+CD45RA+ naive T cells. These receptors were taken from a human donor in good health. Some libraries in this study had Jurkat cell RNA spiked in.

This clonotype was picked up many times. The gene calls are TRBV20-1 and TRBJ1-3; possible D gene TRBD1, 5 bases. The CDR3 has 14 residues. Germline V gene lookup returns CDR1 DFQATT and CDR2 SNEGSKA (reference sequence). V was cut by 1 base and J by 0 bases, with 7 bases left in between. The CDR3 bases are TGCAGTGCTAGAGTCCAGGGCTCTGGAAACACCATATATTTT. Translating gives CSARVQGSGNTIYF.

This clonotype was counted a few times. This chain joins TRBV20-1 and TRBJ2-7, with D uncertain. The CDR3 has 15 residues. The germline CDR1 and CDR2 sequences are DFQATT and SNEGSKA (reference sequence). V lost 2 bases to trimming and J lost 0 bases, with 14 bases between them. The CDR3, as DNA: TGCAGTGCTAGACCGGACGGTTCAAGCTCCTACGAGCAGTACTTC. This codes for CSARPDGSSSYEQYF.

This chain uses TRBV7-9 with TRBJ2-7, with 8 bases aligning to TRBD1. This CDR3 has 14 amino acids. Germline V gene data show CDR1 as SEHNR and CDR2 as FQNEAQ (reference sequence). Trimming took 5 bases from V and 2 from J; bases not matched to a gene: 5. The DNA of the CDR3 is TGTGCCAGCAGCCCGACAGGGGATGCCTACGAGCAGTACTTC. It translates to CASSPTGDAYEQYF.

Ten or more counts support this clonotype. The chain uses TRBV21-1 and TRBJ2-3; TRBD1 reflects the table's D call only, with no check against the DNA. TRBV21-1 is shown as a pseudogene. The CDR3 is 17 residues long. The chain's CDR3 is CASSKRSGTLLTDTQYF. Here the CDR3 DNA reads TGTGCCAGCAGCAAACGGTCAGGGACGTTGTTGACAGATACGCAGTATTTT.

This clonotype was picked up many times. This sequence joins TRBV20-1 and TRBJ2-7; D ambiguous. Germline CDR1 reads DFQATT; CDR2 reads SNEGSKA (reference sequence). V was pared by 3 bases and J by 4 bases, with 4 bases between. This CDR3 is built from 10 residues. DNA of the CDR3: TGCAGTGCTAGGGAGTACGAGCAGTACTTC. Translating gives CSAREYEQYF.

This chain uses TRBV12-3 or TRBV12-4 with TRBJ2-3; 7 bases are a match to TRBD2. This CDR3 comprises 16 residues. J lost 0 bases, V lost 1 base, and 4 bases had no gene match. The CDR3 DNA reads TGTGCCAGCAGTTTAGAAGCGGGGTCTAGCACAGATACGCAGTATTTT. Its translation: CASSLEAGSSTDTQYF.

In this sample, this clonotype turned up many times. The chain links TRBV6-2 or TRBV6-3 to TRBJ2-3, with 9 bases fitting TRBD2. From germline, CDR1 is MNHEY and CDR2 SVGEGT. V shed 6 bases, J shed 2 bases, and the junction held 6 bases outside the gene matches. The CDR3 loop spans 15 amino acids. The CDR3 is CASSLLAGNTDTQYF. CDR3 nucleotides: TGTGCCAGCAGCCTGCTAGCGGGGAACACAGATACGCAGTATTTT.

This clonotype is a singleton in its sample. A much larger clone sits a single nucleotide away, making a read error possible. V and J are TRBV5-3 and TRBJ2-7, with 9 bases that match TRBD1. TRBV5-3 carries the ORF label, with uncertain function. This CDR3 has 16 amino acids. V shed 8 bases, J shed 3 bases, and the junction held 15 bases outside the gene matches. The CDR3 sequence: CASRLVEGQGNYEQYF. DNA of the CDR3: TGTGCCAGCCGCTTGGTTGAGGGACAGGGCAACTACGAGCAGTACTTC.

A remark on this clonotype: Possible read error: a much larger clone is one base away. The V and J genes are TRBV6-2 or TRBV6-3 and TRBJ1-2; D is possibly TRBD1 (5 bases). The length of the CDR3 is 13 residues. CDR1 MNHEY and CDR2 SVGEGT come from the germline V gene. The CDR3 DNA sequence: TGTGCCAGCAGTCAGGACACCTACTATGGCCACACCTTC. Its translation is CASSQDTYYGHTF.

V usage is TRBV2 and J usage is TRBJ1-6; a weak D match, TRBD1 (5 bases). Trimming pared 7 bases from V and 10 bases from J, leaving 20 bases between. Germline V gene data show CDR1 as SNHLY and CDR2 as FYNNEI. There are 15 residues in the CDR3. The DNA for the CDR3 is TGTGCCAGCAACGAAATGACAGTAAACCAATCACCCCTCCACTTT. As protein: CASNEMTVNQSPLHF.

This clonotype was counted many times. The chain carries TRBV11-2 and TRBJ1-1, with 7 bases identical to TRBD1. CDR1 is SGHAT, CDR2 FQNNGV, per germline. The CDR3 is 18 amino acids. The ends lost 4 bases at V and 5 bases at J; junction bases unmatched: 19. In DNA form, the CDR3 reads TGTGCCAGCAGCTCCTCCTTCCGGGACAGTGATATTTGGACTGAAGCTTTCTTT. It encodes CASSSSFRDSDIWTEAFF. Complete variable domain (other parts from reference TRBV11-2 and TRBJ1-1): EAGVAQSPRYKIIEKRQSVAFWCNPISGHATLYWYQQILGQGPKLLIQFQNNGVVDDSQLPKDRFSAERLKGVDSTLKIQPAKLEDSAVYLCASSSSFRDSDIWTEAFFGQGTRLTVV.

This clonotype was recorded at least ten times. The chain combines TRBV28 with TRBJ1-5; possibly TRBD1 for D (5 bases). CDR1 MDHEN and CDR2 SYDVKM come from the germline V gene. Trimming took off 5 bases at V and 2 bases at J, with 13 bases between the two ends. This CDR3 contains 15 residues. The CDR3 nucleotides read TGTGCCAGCAGTACTATCCGGGGGGGCAATCAGCCCCAGCATTTT. Translation: CASSTIRGGNQPQHF.

This clonotype was detected a few times. The chain joins TRBV20-1 to TRBJ2-7; TRBD2 matches 9 bases. The CDR3 runs to 13 residues. Germline values: CDR1 DFQATT, CDR2 SNEGSKA (reference sequence). With V trimmed by 5 bases and J by 2 bases, 4 bases remained unmatched. CDR3 sequence: CSAAGTSPYEQYF. CDR3 nucleotides: TGCAGTGCTGCCGGGACTAGCCCCTACGAGCAGTACTTC.

Many counts were recorded for this clonotype. The chain is built from TRBV27 and TRBJ2-3; D is unresolved. The CDR3 length is 15 residues. The germline V and J ends were trimmed by 0 bases and 2 bases, with 9 bases remaining between them. Germline CDR1 is MNHEY and CDR2 is SMNVEV (reference sequence). The CDR3 bases are TGTGCCAGCAGTTTATCGTCGGACGACACAGATACGCAGTATTTT. Translated, it gives CASSLSSDDTDTQYF.

The rearrangement uses TRBV27 and TRBJ2-2; D is perhaps TRBD1 (5 bases). V shed 5 bases and J shed 6 bases, with 10 bases lying between them. CDR1 is MNHEY, CDR2 SMNVEV, per germline (reference sequence). The CDR3 is 13 amino acids. The CDR3 here is CASSPPRAGELFF. The CDR3 nucleotides read TGTGCCAGCAGTCCGCCCAGGGCCGGGGAGCTGTTTTTT.

This clonotype was recorded many times. V and J are TRBV4-1 and TRBJ2-1, with TRBD2 matching over 7 bases. The J segment lost 9 bases and the V segment lost 6 bases, leaving 8 bases of the junction unmatched. The CDR3 contains 13 residues. The V gene's germline CDR1 is MGHRA and CDR2 YSYEKL. CDR3 bases: TGCGCCAGCAGTCCTGGACTAGTACCTGAGCAGTTCTTC. Translation: CASSPGLVPEQFF.

This clonotype came up many times. The chain combines TRBV7-2 with TRBJ2-1; D is possibly TRBD1 (5 bases). With 5 bases removed from V and 3 bases from J, the gap between germline ends came to 14 bases. CDR3 length: 15 amino acids. The V gene's germline CDR1 is SGHTA and CDR2 FQGNSA. The DNA for the CDR3 is TGTGCCAGCAGCCAGACAGATGAAGGCTACAATGAGCAGTTCTTC. As protein: CASSQTDEGYNEQFF.

Many counts were recorded for this clonotype. The chain carries TRBV2 and TRBJ2-3; weak D call: TRBD2 (6 bases). Germline CDR1 reads SNHLY; CDR2 reads FYNNEI. Trimming cost V 7 bases and J 4 bases, with 15 bases left between them. This CDR3 is 14 amino acids long. CDR3 in DNA: TGTGCCAGCATAGGGCGGGACCAAGCAGATACGCAGTATTTT. Encoded protein: CASIGRDQADTQYF.

This clonotype was counted many times. The gene calls are TRBV25-1 and TRBJ2-1; D unresolved. The length of the CDR3 is 16 residues. Germline V gene lookup returns CDR1 MGHDK and CDR2 SYGVNS. V lost 2 bases and J lost 0, with 11 bases in between. DNA of the CDR3: TGTGCCAGCAGTGAACCGGGCATCGGCTCCTACAATGAGCAGTTCTTC. Translation: CASSEPGIGSYNEQFF.

There are a few counts of this clonotype. The chain is built from TRBV7-9 and TRBJ2-7, with 10 bases matching TRBD1. V trimming: 5 bases; J trimming: 2 bases; junction bases outside the gene matches: 9. The CDR3 length is 16 residues. Germline CDR1 and CDR2: SEHNR and FQNEAQ (reference sequence). Here the CDR3 DNA reads TGTGCCAGCAGCCTTAGCGGGACAGGGGTACCCTACGAGCAGTACTTC. Translated, it gives CASSLSGTGVPYEQYF.

This clonotype was seen repeatedly, ten times or more. The CDR3 region is CASSPGVVGGPWEQYF. CDR3 nucleotides: TGTGCCAGCAGTCCCGGGGTGGTGGGAGGGCCTTGGGAGCAGTACTTC. J is TRBJ2-7 and V is TRBV12-3 or TRBV12-4; 7 nucleotides line up with TRBD2. Trimming took 5 bases from V and 7 from J; bases not matched to a gene: 17. This CDR3 contains 16 residues.

A few counts support this clonotype. J is TRBJ2-5 and V is TRBV12-3 or TRBV12-4, with a tentative D call TRBD1 (5 bases). V dropped 4 bases and J dropped 2 bases, with 11 bases sitting between them. The CDR3 extends over 14 amino acids. CDR3 nucleotide sequence: TGTGCCAGCAGTTCCCCAGGGTGGCAAGAGACCCAGTACTTC. Its translation: CASSSPGWQETQYF.

The chain is built from TRBV6-5 and TRBJ1-2, with 7 bases fitting TRBD1. With 5 bases clipped from V and 0 bases from J, the junction kept 6 bases outside the gene matches. CDR1 is MNHEY, CDR2 SVGAGI, per germline. This CDR3 region has 15 residues. The CDR3 reads CASSLQTGTNYGYTF. The CDR3 region has the DNA TGTGCCAGCAGTCTCCAGACAGGGACTAACTATGGCTACACCTTC.

Concerning this clonotype: One base away lies a much larger clone, so this may be a sequencing read error. This chain links TRBV19 with TRBJ2-2; D could derive from TRBD1 or TRBD2 (5 bases each). The CDR3 runs 14 residues. In germline, CDR1 is LNHDA, CDR2 SQIVND (reference sequence). CDR3 bases: TGTGCCAGTAGTATCTGGACCGCGATGGGGGAGCTGCTTTTT. Protein product: CASSIWTAMGELLF.